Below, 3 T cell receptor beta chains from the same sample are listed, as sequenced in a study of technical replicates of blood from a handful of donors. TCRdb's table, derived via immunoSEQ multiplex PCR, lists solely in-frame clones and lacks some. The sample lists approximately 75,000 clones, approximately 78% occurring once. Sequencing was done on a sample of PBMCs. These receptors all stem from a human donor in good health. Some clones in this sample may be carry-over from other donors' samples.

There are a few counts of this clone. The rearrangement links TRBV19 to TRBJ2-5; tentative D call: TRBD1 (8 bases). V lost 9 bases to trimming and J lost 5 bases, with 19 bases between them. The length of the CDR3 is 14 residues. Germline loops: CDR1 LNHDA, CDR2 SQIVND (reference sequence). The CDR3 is CASRLGQGGETQYF. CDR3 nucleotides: TGTGCCAGCCGATTAGGACAGGGAGGGGAGACCCAGTACTTC.

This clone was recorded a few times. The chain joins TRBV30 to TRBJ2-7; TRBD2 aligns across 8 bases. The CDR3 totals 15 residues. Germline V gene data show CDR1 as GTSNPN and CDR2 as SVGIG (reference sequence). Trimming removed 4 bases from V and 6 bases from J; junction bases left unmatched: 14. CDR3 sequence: CAWTQKGLAGGEQYF. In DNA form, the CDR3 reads TGTGCCTGGACTCAAAAAGGACTAGCTGGGGGCGAGCAGTACTTC.

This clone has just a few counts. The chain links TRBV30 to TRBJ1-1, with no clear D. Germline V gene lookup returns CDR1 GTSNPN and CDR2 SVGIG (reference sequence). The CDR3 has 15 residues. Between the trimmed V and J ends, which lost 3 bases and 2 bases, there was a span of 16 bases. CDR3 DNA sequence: TGTGCCTGGAGCCACCTTGGCATCTTCAACACTGAAGCTTTCTTT. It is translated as CAWSHLGIFNTEAFF.